This TCR beta chain was identified in a study of identical twins. Study findings and constraints: There were fewer insertions in abundant cord blood beta clonotypes, but memory repertoires showed no such pattern. Twin pairs had excess sharing that was weaker in beta out-of-frame sequences. Where out-of-frame alpha sequences were twin-shared, they showed excess low generation probability.

This clonotype was recorded at least ten times. Its specificity is not known. The CDR3 spans 12 residues. Per the germline V gene, CDR1 is SQVTM and CDR2 is ANQGSEA. Trimming took 2 bases from V and 7 from J, leaving 9 bases between them. TCRdb passed the 5' RACE reads through MiXCR, listing each CDR3 protein once. The sample has 640,000 or so distinct CDR3 sequences; around 6% are singletons. Material for sequencing was naive T cells sorted from blood. This clonotype was sampled from a man younger than 35 in good health. This chain uses TRBV29-1 with TRBJ2-1; weak D call: TRBD2 (5 bases). CDR3 loop: CSVEHRGNEQFF. The CDR3 region has the DNA TGCAGCGTTGAACATCGAGGGAATGAGCAGTTCTTC.